These T cell receptor beta chains were read from a single sample in a study of blood T cell repertoires in COVID-19. Sequencing was performed with immunoSEQ multiplex PCR; in TCRdb, only in-frame clones are kept and a portion is missing. The sample consists of about 130,000 clones, 80% to 85% of them appearing once. The sample taken for sequencing was PBMCs or T cells enriched from blood (not recorded which). Receptors were obtained from a man younger than 45 who had recovered from COVID-19. CDR3s include the opening cysteine and the closing phenylalanine or tryptophan. The D gene is left open where the match is weak. Clone size is given for some rows only: seen once, a few or many times, or a class if the clone is expanded.

J | size | V | D | CDR3 | DNA
TRBJ2-3 | once | TRBV7-8 | - | CASSRGRDTQYF | TGTGCCAGCAGCCGGGGCCGAGATACGCAGTATTTT
TRBJ2-3 | - | TRBV10-2 | TRBD2 | CASSPGSGGAAVADTQYF | TGCGCCAGCAGTCCGGGTAGCGGGGGGGCCGCGGTGGCAGATACGCAGTATTTT
TRBJ2-5 | once | TRBV12-3/TRBV12-4 | - | CASSALADETQYF | TGTGCCAGCAGTGCCTTAGCGGATGAGACCCAGTACTTC
TRBJ2-1 | - | TRBV3-1/TRBV3-2 | TRBD2 | CASSQEAAGHRNEQFF | TGTGCCAGCAGCCAAGAAGCAGCGGGGCACAGGAATGAGCAGTTCTTC
TRBJ2-3 | - | TRBV7-9 | TRBD1 | CASSPGTGDFDTQYF | TGTGCCAGCAGCCCCGGGACAGGGGACTTCGATACGCAGTATTTT
TRBJ1-1 | - | TRBV27 | - | CASSPSSGGDTEAFF | TGTGCCAGCAGTCCCTCCTCGGGAGGGGACACTGAAGCTTTCTTT
TRBJ1-2 | - | TRBV10-3 | TRBD1 | CAISRGQGLWGYTF | TGTGCCATCAGCCGAGGACAGGGTCTGTGGGGCTACACCTTC
TRBJ2-1 | - | TRBV14 | - | CASSPGVTTFSEQFF | TGTGCCAGCAGCCCCGGGGTAACGACGTTTTCGGAGCAGTTCTTC
TRBJ2-1 | - | TRBV5-1 | - | CASSLQRRGDEQFF | TGCGCCAGCAGCCTTCAGCGCAGGGGTGATGAGCAGTTCTTC
TRBJ2-5 | - | TRBV5-1 | TRBD2 | CASRVDERGGQETQYF | TGCGCCAGCAGGGTAGATGAGCGGGGGGGCCAAGAGACCCAGTACTTC
TRBJ2-1 | few | TRBV9 | - | CASSAGLPSMGEQFF | TGTGCCAGCAGCGCAGGACTTCCCAGTATGGGTGAGCAGTTCTTC
TRBJ1-1 | - | TRBV6-5 | TRBD1 | CASSSTGLNTEAFF | TGTGCCAGCAGTTCGACAGGGTTGAACACTGAAGCTTTCTTT
TRBJ1-5 | - | TRBV7-2 | TRBD1 | CASSSQGDQPQHF | TGTGCCAGCAGCTCACAGGGGGATCAGCCCCAGCATTTT
TRBJ2-1 | - | TRBV2 | TRBD2 | CARRLADNEQFF | TGTGCCAGGCGACTAGCGGACAATGAGCAGTTCTTC
TRBJ1-4 | - | TRBV25-1 | - | CASSEYSGVDEKLFF | TGTGCCAGCAGTGAATATTCGGGGGTAGATGAAAAACTGTTTTTT
TRBJ1-1 | - | TRBV2 | - | CASSETGGMNTEAFF | TGTGCCAGCAGTGAAACGGGGGGAATGAACACTGAAGCTTTCTTT
TRBJ1-5 | once | TRBV5-1 | - | CASSPDSSNQPQHF | TGCGCCAGCAGCCCGGACAGTTCCAATCAGCCCCAGCATTTT
TRBJ2-1 | few | TRBV15 | TRBD1 | CATSRVPPGQGPNEQFF | TGTGCCACCAGCAGAGTGCCCCCGGGACAGGGACCCAATGAGCAGTTCTTC
TRBJ2-3 | few | TRBV9 | TRBD2 | CASSQGLAVTDTQYF | TGTGCCAGCTCCCAGGGACTAGCGGTCACAGATACGCAGTATTTT
TRBJ1-5 | - | TRBV4-1 | - | CASSPFGGAGNQPQHF | TGCGCCAGCAGCCCCTTCGGCGGGGCTGGCAATCAGCCCCAGCATTTT
TRBJ1-3 | - | TRBV27 | - | CASSSLTGTYTGNTIYF | TGTGCCAGCAGTTCTTTAACCGGGACTTATACTGGAAACACCATATATTTT
TRBJ2-1 | - | TRBV2 | - | CASTGDSDYNEQFF | TGTGCCAGCACTGGGGACTCAGACTACAATGAGCAGTTCTTC